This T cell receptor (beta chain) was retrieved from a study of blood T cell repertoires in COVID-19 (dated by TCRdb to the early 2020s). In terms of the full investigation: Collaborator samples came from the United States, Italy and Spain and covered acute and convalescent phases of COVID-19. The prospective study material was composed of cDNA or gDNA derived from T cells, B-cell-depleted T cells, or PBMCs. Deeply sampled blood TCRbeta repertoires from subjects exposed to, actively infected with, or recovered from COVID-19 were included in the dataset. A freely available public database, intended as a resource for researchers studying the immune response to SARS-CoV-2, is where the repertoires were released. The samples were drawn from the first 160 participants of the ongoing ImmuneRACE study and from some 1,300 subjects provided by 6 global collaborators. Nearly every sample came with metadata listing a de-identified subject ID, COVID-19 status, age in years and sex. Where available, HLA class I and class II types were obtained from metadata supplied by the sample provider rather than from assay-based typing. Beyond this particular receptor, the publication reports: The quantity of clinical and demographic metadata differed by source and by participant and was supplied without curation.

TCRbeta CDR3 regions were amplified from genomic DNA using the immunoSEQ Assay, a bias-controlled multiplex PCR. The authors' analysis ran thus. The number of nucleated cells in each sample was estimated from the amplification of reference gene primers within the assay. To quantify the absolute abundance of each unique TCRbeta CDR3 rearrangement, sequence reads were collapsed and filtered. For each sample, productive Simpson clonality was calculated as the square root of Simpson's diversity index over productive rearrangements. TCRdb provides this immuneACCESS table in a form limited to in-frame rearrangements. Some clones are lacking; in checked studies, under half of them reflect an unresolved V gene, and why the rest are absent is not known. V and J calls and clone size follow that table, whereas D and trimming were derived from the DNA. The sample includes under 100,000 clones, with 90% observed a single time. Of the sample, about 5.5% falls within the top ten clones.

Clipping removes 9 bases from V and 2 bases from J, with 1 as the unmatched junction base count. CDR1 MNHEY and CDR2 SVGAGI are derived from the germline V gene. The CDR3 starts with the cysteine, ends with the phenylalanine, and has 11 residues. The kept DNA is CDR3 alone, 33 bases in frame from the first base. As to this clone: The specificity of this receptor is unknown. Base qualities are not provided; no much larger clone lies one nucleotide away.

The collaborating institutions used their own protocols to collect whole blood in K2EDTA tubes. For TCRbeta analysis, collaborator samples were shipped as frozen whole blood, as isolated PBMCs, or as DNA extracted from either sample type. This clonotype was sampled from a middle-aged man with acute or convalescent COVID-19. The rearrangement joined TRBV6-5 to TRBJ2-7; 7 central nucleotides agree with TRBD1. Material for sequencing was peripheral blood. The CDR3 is CASTGAYEQYF. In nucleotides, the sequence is TGTGCCAGTACAGGGGCCTACGAGCAGTACTTC.